This entry lists 32 T cell receptor beta chains sequenced from one sample in a study of T-cell memory formation after mild COVID-19. One entry per CDR3 protein results from TCRdb running MiXCR on the 5' RACE reads. The sample shows under 300,000 distinct CDR3 sequences, less than 9.5% of them seen only once. Sequenced: PBMCs or a T cell subset sorted from them (not recorded which). These receptors were obtained from a man aged 18 to 29 who had mild COVID-19 (a few samples of this study predate the infection). Cell type and time point are not known.

The CDR3 spells CASGLRGTYEQYF. CDR3 DNA: TGTGCTAGTGGTTTGCGGGGGACCTACGAGCAGTACTTC. The chain couples TRBV12-5 to TRBJ2-7; D is possibly TRBD2 (6 bases). V was clipped by 2 bases and J by 2 bases, with 7 bases between them. CDR3 length: 13 amino acids. Germline CDR1 is LGHNT and CDR2 is FRNRAP.

In its sample, this clonotype was seen a few times. V is TRBV5-1 and J is TRBJ1-1; D is perhaps TRBD1 (6 bases). There are 16 residues in the CDR3. Trimming stripped 3 bases from V and 0 bases from J, with 15 bases between. The V gene's germline CDR1 is SGHRS and CDR2 YFSETQ. CDR3 coding DNA: TGCGCCAGCAGCTCTACAGGGTCAGGGGTGAACACTGAAGCTTTCTTT. Translated: CASSSTGSGVNTEAFF. Based on the CDR3 plus reference TRBV5-1 and TRBJ1-1, the full variable domain is KAGVTQTPRYLIKTRGQQVTLSCSPISGHRSVSWYQQTPGQGLQFLFEYFSETQRNKGNFPGRFSGRQFSNSRSEMNVSTLELGDSALYLCASSSTGSGVNTEAFFGQGTRLTVV.

This clonotype was observed many times. J is TRBJ2-5 and V is TRBV5-4; perhaps D is TRBD1 or TRBD2 (6 bases each). Between the trimmed V and J ends, which lost 1 base and 5 bases, there was a span of 15 bases. Germline-derived CDR1 and CDR2 are SGHNT and YYREEE (reference sequence). This CDR3 has 15 residues. The CDR3 nucleotides are TGTGCCAGCAGCTTGCGCAGCGGAGGGGGTGAGACCCAGTACTTC. Protein product: CASSLRSGGGETQYF.

V gene TRBV9 combines with J gene TRBJ1-4, with no clear D. Trimming took 3 bases from V and 6 from J, leaving 6 bases between them. CDR3 length: 12 residues. Germline V gives CDR1 SGDLS, CDR2 YYNGEE. The CDR3: CASSAYDEKLFF. CDR3 DNA: TGTGCCAGCAGCGCTTACGATGAAAAACTGTTTTTT.

Only one count was recorded for this clonotype. CDR3 DNA sequence: TGCGCCAGCAGCCACACCCTAGCGGGGGGTCGAGATACGCAGTATTTT. Protein product: CASSHTLAGGRDTQYF. This chain uses TRBV4-3 with TRBJ2-3, with 11 bases matching TRBD2. Losses at the gene ends were 3 bases for V and 5 bases for J; bases not matched to a gene: 7. Germline CDR1 reads LGHNA; CDR2 reads YSLEER. The CDR3 runs 16 residues.

This rearrangement joins TRBV7-3 to TRBJ2-1; tentatively, D is TRBD1 (5 bases). The germline V gene has CDR1 SGHTA and CDR2 FQGTGA. The CDR3 length is 16 residues. V was cut by 0 bases and J by 2 bases, with 11 bases left in between. The CDR3 here is CASSLTWGQAYNEQFF. For the CDR3, the DNA is TGTGCCAGCAGCTTAACGTGGGGCCAGGCCTACAATGAGCAGTTCTTC.

This chain joins TRBV5-6 and TRBJ1-5; a weak D match, TRBD1 (6 bases). Per germline, CDR1 SGHDT and CDR2 YYEEEE. This CDR3 is built from 14 residues. V lost 5 bases and J lost 3, with 12 bases in between. CDR3 DNA sequence: TGTGCCAGCAGTTCCGGACAGTACAATCAGCCCCAGCATTTT. Its protein product is CASSSGQYNQPQHF.

This clonotype has just a few counts. CDR3: CASSYARTRGTGELFF. CDR3 in DNA: TGTGCCAGCAGTTACGCACGCACCCGGGGGACCGGGGAGCTGTTTTTT. This chain connects TRBV6-6 to TRBJ2-2, with a tentative D call TRBD2 (6 bases). Germline CDR1 is MNHNY and CDR2 is SVGAGI (reference sequence). V gave up 2 bases and J gave up 5 bases, with 15 bases separating them. This CDR3 is built from 16 residues.

The chain recombines TRBV5-1 with TRBJ2-7; D unresolved. Between the trimmed V and J ends, which lost 1 base and 9 bases, there was a span of 14 bases. CDR1 and CDR2 from the germline V gene are SGHRS and YFSETQ. This CDR3 has 13 residues. This CDR3 reads CASSLRPPGSQYF. CDR3 coding DNA: TGCGCCAGCAGCTTGCGCCCCCCTGGGTCGCAGTACTTC.

This clonotype was recorded at least ten times. The V and J genes are TRBV7-9 and TRBJ2-5; either TRBD1 or TRBD2 may fit D (5 bases each). The V gene's germline CDR1 is SEHNR and CDR2 FQNEAQ (reference sequence). The CDR3 extends over 14 amino acids. The germline V and J ends were trimmed by 3 bases and 5 bases, with 13 bases remaining between them. The CDR3 here is CASSFVRGRETQYF. The CDR3 nucleotides read TGTGCCAGCAGCTTCGTGAGGGGCCGGGAGACCCAGTACTTC. Using reference TRBV7-9 and TRBJ2-5 for the parts outside the CDR3, the full variable domain is DTGVSQNPRHKITKRGQNVTFRCDPISEHNRLYWYRQTLGQGPEFLTYFQNEAQLEKSRLLSDRFSAERPKGSFSTLEIQRTEQGDSAMYLCASSFVRGRETQYFGPGTRLLVL.

This clonotype occurred a few times. The chain is built from TRBV6-2 or TRBV6-3 and TRBJ2-3; D might be TRBD2 (6 bases). Germline values: CDR1 MNHEY, CDR2 SVGEGT. The V end lost 6 bases, the J end lost 4 bases, and 14 bases lay between the germline ends. This CDR3 comprises 14 residues. The CDR3 coding sequence is TGTGCCAGCAGAAGACTAGGGCAGGCAGATACGCAGTATTTT. Translation gives CASRRLGQADTQYF.

The rearrangement joins TRBV24-1 to TRBJ2-5, with D possibly being TRBD1 (6 bases). The CDR3 totals 16 residues. Germline CDR1 is KGHDR and CDR2 is SFDVKD. The germline V and J ends were trimmed by 1 base and 5 bases, with 16 bases remaining between them. Here the CDR3 DNA reads TGTGCCACCAGTGATTTCAACAGGGATCTTGGGGAGACCCAGTACTTC. It codes for CATSDFNRDLGETQYF.

The V call is TRBV6-5, the J call TRBJ2-5; TRBD2 matches at 13 bases. Trimming cost V 0 bases and J 5 bases; bases outside gene matches: 9. Germline-derived CDR1 and CDR2 are MNHEY and SVGAGI. The CDR3 sequence is 18 residues long. Here the CDR3 DNA reads TGTGCCAGCAGTTACTCCCCGACTAGCGGGGGGCTAGAGGAGACCCAGTACTTC. Translating gives CASSYSPTSGGLEETQYF.

The genes are TRBV6-1 and TRBJ2-1; 8 nucleotides agree with TRBD2. Losses at the gene ends were 4 bases for V and 7 bases for J; bases not matched to a gene: 9. Per germline, CDR1 MNHNS and CDR2 SASEGT. The CDR3 covers 15 residues. The CDR3 here is CASSVLAGGSNEQFF. The CDR3 nucleotides are TGTGCCAGCAGTGTACTGGCGGGGGGTTCGAATGAGCAGTTCTTC.

This clonotype was seen repeatedly, ten times or more. This chain links TRBV6-2 or TRBV6-3 with TRBJ1-6; D gene unclear. Germline V CDR1 and CDR2: MNHEY, SVGEGT. CDR3 size: 11 residues. Trimming stripped 2 bases from V and 10 bases from J, with 3 bases between. The CDR3, as DNA: TGTGCCAGCAGTTACGACTCACCCCTCCACTTT. As protein: CASSYDSPLHF.

The chain links TRBV27 to TRBJ1-6; D ambiguous. There are 14 residues in the CDR3. CDR1 and CDR2 from the germline V gene are MNHEY and SMNVEV (reference sequence). V was trimmed by 5 bases and J by 10 bases, leaving 15 bases between them. The CDR3 region has the DNA TGTGCCAGCAGTCCCCAGGCCCCCCCCTCACCCCTCCACTTT. It is translated as CASSPQAPPSPLHF.

The chain has TRBV6-2 or TRBV6-3 and TRBJ1-2, with a tentative D call TRBD1 (6 bases). The CDR3 covers 15 residues. Germline lookup yields CDR1 MNHEY and CDR2 SVGEGT. V lost 8 bases, J lost 6 bases, and 22 bases lay in between. The CDR3 coding sequence is TGTGCCAGCGCCCAACCGATGGGGGCGGTGAATGGCTACACCTTC. Translated, it gives CASAQPMGAVNGYTF.

This clonotype appeared a few times. The chain combines TRBV7-2 with TRBJ1-5; no definite D call. Germline V CDR1 and CDR2: SGHTA, FQGNSA. Deletions cut 3 bases from V and 0 bases from J, with 12 bases between. The CDR3 runs to 16 residues. The CDR3 coding sequence is TGTGCCAGCAGCTTTTTTTCTGGTTATAGCAATCAGCCCCAGCATTTT. It yields the protein CASSFFSGYSNQPQHF.

This clonotype was recorded many times. The CDR3 spells CASSLAQGKLAEAFF. The CDR3 coding sequence is TGTGCCAGCAGCTTAGCTCAGGGGAAGCTCGCTGAAGCTTTCTTT. This sequence joins TRBV7-6 and TRBJ1-1; D perhaps matches TRBD1 (6 bases). V gave up 0 bases and J gave up 6 bases, with 14 bases separating them. The germline V gene has CDR1 SGHVS and CDR2 FNYEAQ. The CDR3 spans 15 residues.

This clonotype was seen only a few times. The chain carries TRBV28 and TRBJ1-6; TRBD1 might be the D (5 bases). The CDR3 contains 14 residues. The germline V gene encodes CDR1 MDHEN and CDR2 SYDVKM. Trimming removed 2 bases from V and 9 bases from J, with 11 bases in between. The CDR3 sequence is CASSLPGSGSPLHF. The CDR3 bases are TGTGCCAGCAGTTTACCAGGGAGCGGTTCACCCCTCCACTTT.

This clonotype appeared a single time. The V and J genes are TRBV7-9 and TRBJ1-2; possible D gene TRBD1, 5 bases. Trimming removed 1 base from V and 5 bases from J, with 17 bases in between. The germline V gene encodes CDR1 SEHNR and CDR2 FQNEAQ (reference sequence). The length of the CDR3 is 16 residues. CDR3 sequence (DNA): TGTGCCAGCAGCTTAGTTAGTGGCAGGGCGGGATATGGCTACACCTTC. This sequence encodes CASSLVSGRAGYGYTF.

CDR3 sequence: CASSQGGRANYGYTF. The CDR3, as DNA: TGTGCCAGCAGCCAAGGTGGCAGGGCAAACTATGGCTACACCTTC. The chain couples TRBV14 to TRBJ1-2, with D tentatively TRBD1 (5 bases). Germline V gene data show CDR1 as SGHDN and CDR2 as FVKESK. Deletions cut 1 base from V and 2 bases from J, with 11 bases between. CDR3 length: 15 residues.

The chain joins TRBV7-3 to TRBJ2-1; TRBD2 matches at 10 bases. V trimming: 5 bases; J trimming: 0 bases; junction bases outside the gene matches: 4. CDR1 is SGHTA, CDR2 FQGTGA, per germline. The CDR3 consists of 16 residues. The CDR3 is CASSPSGGGSYNEQFF. The CDR3 region has the DNA TGTGCCAGCAGCCCCAGCGGGGGGGGCTCCTACAATGAGCAGTTCTTC.

This clonotype was seen a few times. The chain uses TRBV7-9 and TRBJ1-2, with unresolved D. The germline CDR1 and CDR2 sequences are SEHNR and FQNEAQ (reference sequence). V lost 11 bases and J 4 bases, leaving 17 bases between the germline ends. The CDR3 length is 13 residues. The chain's CDR3 is CAGSEILAYGYTF. The DNA of the CDR3 is TGTGCCGGTTCGGAGATCCTTGCCTATGGCTACACCTTC.

The rearrangement uses TRBV6-5 and TRBJ1-5, with D uncertain. V was clipped by 5 bases and J by 1 base, with 6 bases between them. The CDR3 runs to 13 residues. Germline V CDR1 and CDR2: MNHEY, SVGAGI. The CDR3 reads CASSARSNQPQHF. The CDR3 DNA is TGTGCCAGCAGTGCGAGGAGCAATCAGCCCCAGCATTTT.

V is TRBV11-1 and J is TRBJ2-7, with a weak D call TRBD2 (5 bases). The CDR3 sequence is 15 residues long. V was pared by 2 bases and J by 6 bases, with 17 bases between. Germline values: CDR1 SGHAT, CDR2 FQDESV (reference sequence). Here the CDR3 reads CASSLTGLPALEQYF. Here the CDR3 DNA reads TGTGCCAGCAGCTTAACTGGACTCCCAGCCCTCGAGCAGTACTTC.

This clonotype appeared a few times. The rearrangement links TRBV4-1 to TRBJ2-3; D is perhaps TRBD2 (7 bases). Germline V gene data show CDR1 as MGHRA and CDR2 as YSYEKL. The V gene lost 1 base and the J gene lost 4 bases, with 15 bases spanning the gap. There are 16 residues in the CDR3. CDR3 nucleotide sequence: TGCGCCAGCAGCCAAGTTGTAGGGGGGGGAGCAGATACGCAGTATTTT. It specifies CASSQVVGGGADTQYF.

This clonotype came up many times. V is TRBV20-1 and J is TRBJ1-2, with D unclear. CDR1 is DFQATT, CDR2 SNEGSKA, per germline (reference sequence). The CDR3 consists of 12 residues. V was trimmed by 5 bases and J by 8 bases, leaving 15 bases between them. The CDR3: CSAADVEGGYTF. CDR3 sequence (DNA): TGCAGTGCTGCCGACGTTGAGGGCGGCTACACCTTC.

This clonotype was counted between two and nine times. The chain carries TRBV28 and TRBJ2-7; D possibly uses TRBD1 or TRBD2 (6 bases each). V shed 7 bases and J shed 5 bases, with 21 bases lying between them. The CDR3 has 15 amino acids. Germline values: CDR1 MDHEN, CDR2 SYDVKM. The CDR3 is CASTSGAISVHEQYV. CDR3 DNA sequence: TGTGCCAGCACCTCGGGGGCTATCAGCGTCCACGAGCAGTACGTC.

The CDR3 nucleotides read TGCAGCGTTGAAGCACAGTACAACACCGGGGAGCTGTTTTTT. Translating gives CSVEAQYNTGELFF. The rearrangement uses TRBV29-1 and TRBJ2-2; D is ambiguous. This CDR3 spans 14 amino acids. Germline V lookup: CDR1 SQVTM, CDR2 ANQGSEA. The germline V and J ends were trimmed by 1 base and 2 bases, with 8 bases remaining between them.

This clonotype was observed many times. The chain employs TRBV3-1 and TRBJ2-4, with 13 bases that match TRBD2. This CDR3 spans 15 amino acids. V shed 3 bases, J shed 12 bases, and the junction held 8 bases outside the gene matches. Germline CDR1 LGHDT, CDR2 YNNKEL (reference sequence). CDR3 nucleotide sequence: TGTGCCAGCAGCCATGGACCGGGACTAGCGGGGTATCAGTACTTC. Residues: CASSHGPGLAGYQYF.

This clonotype was recorded many times. This rearrangement joins TRBV12-3 or TRBV12-4 to TRBJ2-7; no clear D gene. CDR3 length: 13 residues. Trimming removed 1 base at V and 2 bases at J, with 6 bases between. DNA of the CDR3: TGTGCCAGCAGTTTAGTCCCCACCTACGAGCAGTACTTC. Encoded protein: CASSLVPTYEQYF.